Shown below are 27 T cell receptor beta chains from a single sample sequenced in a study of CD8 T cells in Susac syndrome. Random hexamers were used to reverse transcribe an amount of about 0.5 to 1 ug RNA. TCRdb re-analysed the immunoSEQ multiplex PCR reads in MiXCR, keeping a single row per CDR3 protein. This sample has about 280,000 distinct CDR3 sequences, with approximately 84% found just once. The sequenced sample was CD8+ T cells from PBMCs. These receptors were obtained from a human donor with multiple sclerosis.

Written as DNA, the CDR3 is TGTGCCAGCAGCGGGGAACTAGCGGGAGGGTCCTACAATGAGCAGTTCTTC. This encodes CASSGELAGGSYNEQFF. The gene calls are TRBV5-4 and TRBJ2-1, with 13 bases matching TRBD2. With V trimmed by 4 bases and J by 1 base, 5 bases remained unmatched. The length of the CDR3 is 17 residues. Germline CDR1 and CDR2: SGHNT and YYREEE (reference sequence).

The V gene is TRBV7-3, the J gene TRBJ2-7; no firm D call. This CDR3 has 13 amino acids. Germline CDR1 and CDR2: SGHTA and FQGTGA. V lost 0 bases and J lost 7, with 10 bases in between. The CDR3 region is CASSLTSRGEQYF. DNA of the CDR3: TGTGCCAGCAGCTTAACCTCTCGTGGGGAGCAGTACTTC.

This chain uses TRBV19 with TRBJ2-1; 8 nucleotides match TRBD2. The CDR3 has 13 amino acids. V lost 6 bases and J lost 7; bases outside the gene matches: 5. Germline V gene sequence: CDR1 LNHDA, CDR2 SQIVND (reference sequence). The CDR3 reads CASRPGGRNEQFF. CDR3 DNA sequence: TGTGCCAGTAGGCCGGGAGGGAGGAATGAGCAGTTCTTC.

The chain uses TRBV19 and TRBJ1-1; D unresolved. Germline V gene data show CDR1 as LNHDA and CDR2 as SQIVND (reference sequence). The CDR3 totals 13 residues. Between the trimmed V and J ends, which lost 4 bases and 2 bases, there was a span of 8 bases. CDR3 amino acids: CASSNTPNTEAFF. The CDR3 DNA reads TGTGCCAGTAGTAACACCCCAAACACTGAAGCTTTCTTT.

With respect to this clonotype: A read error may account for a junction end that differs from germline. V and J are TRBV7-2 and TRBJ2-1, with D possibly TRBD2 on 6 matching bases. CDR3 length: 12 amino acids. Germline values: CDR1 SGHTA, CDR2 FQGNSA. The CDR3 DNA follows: TGTGCCAGCAGCCCCCGGGACTCCCTTTGGTGGTTC. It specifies CASSPRDSLWWF.

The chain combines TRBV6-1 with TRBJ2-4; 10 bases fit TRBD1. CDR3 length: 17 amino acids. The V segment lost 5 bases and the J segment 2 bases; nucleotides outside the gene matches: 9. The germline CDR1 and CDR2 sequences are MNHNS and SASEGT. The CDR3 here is CASSRNRDRGPKNIQYF. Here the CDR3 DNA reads TGTGCCAGCAGTCGAAACCGGGACAGGGGCCCCAAAAACATTCAGTACTTC.

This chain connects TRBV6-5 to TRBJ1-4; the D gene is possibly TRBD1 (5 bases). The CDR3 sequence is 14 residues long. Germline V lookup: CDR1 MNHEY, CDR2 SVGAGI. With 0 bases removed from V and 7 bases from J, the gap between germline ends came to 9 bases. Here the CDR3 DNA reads TGTGCCAGCAGTTACTCAACAGGAGGTGAAAAACTGTTTTTT. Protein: CASSYSTGGEKLFF.

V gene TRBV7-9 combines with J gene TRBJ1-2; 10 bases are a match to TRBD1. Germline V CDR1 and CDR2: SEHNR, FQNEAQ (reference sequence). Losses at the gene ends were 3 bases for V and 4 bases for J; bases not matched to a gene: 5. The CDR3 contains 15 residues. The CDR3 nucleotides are TGTGCCAGCAGCTTGGGACAGGGGATATTCTATGGCTACACCTTC. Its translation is CASSLGQGIFYGYTF.

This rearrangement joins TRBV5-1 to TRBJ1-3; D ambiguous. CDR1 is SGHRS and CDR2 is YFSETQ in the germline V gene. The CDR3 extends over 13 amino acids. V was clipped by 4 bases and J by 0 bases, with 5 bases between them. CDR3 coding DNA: TGCGCCAGCAGCCTGGACTCTGGAAACACCATATATTTT. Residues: CASSLDSGNTIYF.

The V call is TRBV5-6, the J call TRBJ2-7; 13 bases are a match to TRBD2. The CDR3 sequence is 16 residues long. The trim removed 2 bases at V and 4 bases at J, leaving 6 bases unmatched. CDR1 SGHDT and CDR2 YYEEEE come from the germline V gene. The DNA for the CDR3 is TGTGCCAGCAGCTTTTTTGGACTAGCGGGAGTATACGAGCAGTACTTC. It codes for CASSFFGLAGVYEQYF.

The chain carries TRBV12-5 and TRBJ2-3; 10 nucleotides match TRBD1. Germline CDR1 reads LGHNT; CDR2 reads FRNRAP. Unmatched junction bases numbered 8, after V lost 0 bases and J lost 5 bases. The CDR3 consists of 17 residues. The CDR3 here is CASGLVGATGGKDTQYF. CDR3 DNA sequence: TGTGCTAGTGGTTTGGTAGGGGCGACAGGGGGCAAAGATACGCAGTATTTT.

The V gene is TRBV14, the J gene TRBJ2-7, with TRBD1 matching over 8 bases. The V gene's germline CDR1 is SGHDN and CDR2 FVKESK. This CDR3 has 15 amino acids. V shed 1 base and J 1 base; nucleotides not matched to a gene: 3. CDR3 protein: CASSQAGGRSYEQYF. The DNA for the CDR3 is TGTGCCAGCAGCCAAGCAGGGGGCCGATCCTACGAGCAGTACTTC.

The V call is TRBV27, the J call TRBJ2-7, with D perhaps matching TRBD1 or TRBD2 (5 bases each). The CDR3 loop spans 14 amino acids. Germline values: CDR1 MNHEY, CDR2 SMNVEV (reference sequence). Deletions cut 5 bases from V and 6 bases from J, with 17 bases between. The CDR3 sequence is CASSRGTRIGEQYF. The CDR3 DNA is TGTGCCAGCAGTAGAGGGACCCGGATTGGCGAGCAGTACTTC.

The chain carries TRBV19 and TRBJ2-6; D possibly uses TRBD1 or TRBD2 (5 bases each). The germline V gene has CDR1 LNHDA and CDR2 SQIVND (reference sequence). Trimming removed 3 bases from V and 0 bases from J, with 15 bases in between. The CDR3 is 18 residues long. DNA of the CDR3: TGTGCCAGTAGTATTATGCAGGGCGACTACTCTGGGGCCAACGTCCTGACTTTC. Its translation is CASSIMQGDYSGANVLTF. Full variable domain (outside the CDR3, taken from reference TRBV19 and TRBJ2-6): DGGITQSPKYLFRKEGQNVTLSCEQNLNHDAMYWYRQDPGQGLRLIYYSQIVNDFQKGDIAEGYSVSREKKESFPLTVTSAQKNPTAFYLCASSIMQGDYSGANVLTFGAGSRLTVL.

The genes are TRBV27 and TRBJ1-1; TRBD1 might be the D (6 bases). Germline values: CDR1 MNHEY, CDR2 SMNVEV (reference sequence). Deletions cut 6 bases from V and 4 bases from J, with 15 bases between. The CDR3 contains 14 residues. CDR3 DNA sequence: TGTGCCAGCAGACTGGACAGTCCTTTCACTGAAGCTTTCTTT. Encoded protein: CASRLDSPFTEAFF.

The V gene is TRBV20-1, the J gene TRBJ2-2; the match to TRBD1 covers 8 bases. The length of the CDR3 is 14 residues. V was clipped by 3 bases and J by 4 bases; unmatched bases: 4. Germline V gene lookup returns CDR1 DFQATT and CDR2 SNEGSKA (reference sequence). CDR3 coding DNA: TGCAGTGCTAGGGAAGACAGGGGCACCGGGGAGCTGTTTTTT. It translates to CSAREDRGTGELFF.

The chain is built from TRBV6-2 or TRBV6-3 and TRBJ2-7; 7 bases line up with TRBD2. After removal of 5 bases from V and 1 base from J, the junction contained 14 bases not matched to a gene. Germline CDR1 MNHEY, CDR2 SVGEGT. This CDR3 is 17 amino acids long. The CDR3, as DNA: TGTGCCAGCAGTCTTCCTCTTGCGGGAGTAAGGTCCTACGAGCAGTACTTC. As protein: CASSLPLAGVRSYEQYF.

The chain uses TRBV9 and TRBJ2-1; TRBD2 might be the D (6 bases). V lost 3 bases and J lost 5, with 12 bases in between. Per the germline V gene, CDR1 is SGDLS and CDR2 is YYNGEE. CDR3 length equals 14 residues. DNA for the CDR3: TGTGCCAGCAGCGGCCCTAGCGAGAACAATGAGCAGTTCTTC. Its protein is CASSGPSENNEQFF.

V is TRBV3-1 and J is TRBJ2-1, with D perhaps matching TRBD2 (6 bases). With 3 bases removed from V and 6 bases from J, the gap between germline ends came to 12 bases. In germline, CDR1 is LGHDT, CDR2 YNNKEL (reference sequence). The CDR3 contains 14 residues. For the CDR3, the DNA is TGTGCCAGCAGCCACCCGGGACTTCGCAATGAGCAGTTCTTC. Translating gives CASSHPGLRNEQFF.

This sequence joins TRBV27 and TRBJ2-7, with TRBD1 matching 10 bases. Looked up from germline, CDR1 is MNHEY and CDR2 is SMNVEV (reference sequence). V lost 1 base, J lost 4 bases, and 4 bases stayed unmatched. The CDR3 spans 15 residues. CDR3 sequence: CASSLFRDRGYEQYF. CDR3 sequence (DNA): TGTGCCAGCAGTTTATTCCGGGACAGGGGTTACGAGCAGTACTTC.

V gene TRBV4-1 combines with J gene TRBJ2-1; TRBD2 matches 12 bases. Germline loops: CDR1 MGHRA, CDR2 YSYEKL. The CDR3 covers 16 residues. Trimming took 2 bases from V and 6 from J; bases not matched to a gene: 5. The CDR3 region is CASSQILAGGSNEQFF. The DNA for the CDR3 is TGCGCCAGCAGCCAAATACTAGCGGGAGGCTCCAATGAGCAGTTCTTC.

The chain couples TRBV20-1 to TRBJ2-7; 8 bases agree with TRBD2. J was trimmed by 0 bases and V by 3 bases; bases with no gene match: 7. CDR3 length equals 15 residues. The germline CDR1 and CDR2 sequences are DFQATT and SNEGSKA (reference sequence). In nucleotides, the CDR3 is TGCAGTGCTAGTTCGGGGACTAGGAGCTCCTACGAGCAGTACTTC. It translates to CSASSGTRSSYEQYF.

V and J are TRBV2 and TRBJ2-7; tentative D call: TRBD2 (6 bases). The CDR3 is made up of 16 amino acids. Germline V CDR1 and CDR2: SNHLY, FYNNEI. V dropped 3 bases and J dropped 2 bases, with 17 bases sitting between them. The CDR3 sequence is CASSDDGLALTYEQYF. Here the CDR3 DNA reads TGTGCCAGCAGTGATGACGGCCTAGCGCTTACCTACGAGCAGTACTTC.

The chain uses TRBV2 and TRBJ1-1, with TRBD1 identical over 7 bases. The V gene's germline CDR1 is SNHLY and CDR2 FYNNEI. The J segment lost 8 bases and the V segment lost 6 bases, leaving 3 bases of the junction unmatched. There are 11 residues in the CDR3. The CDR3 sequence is CASRDRVEAFF. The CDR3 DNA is TGTGCCAGCAGAGACAGGGTGGAAGCTTTCTTT.

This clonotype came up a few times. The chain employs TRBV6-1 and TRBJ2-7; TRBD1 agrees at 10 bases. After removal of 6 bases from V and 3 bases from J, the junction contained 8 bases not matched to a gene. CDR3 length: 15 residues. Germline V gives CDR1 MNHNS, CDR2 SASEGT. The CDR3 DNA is TGTGCCAGCAGCCACAGGGGGACAGGGGACTACGAGCAGTACTTC. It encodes CASSHRGTGDYEQYF.

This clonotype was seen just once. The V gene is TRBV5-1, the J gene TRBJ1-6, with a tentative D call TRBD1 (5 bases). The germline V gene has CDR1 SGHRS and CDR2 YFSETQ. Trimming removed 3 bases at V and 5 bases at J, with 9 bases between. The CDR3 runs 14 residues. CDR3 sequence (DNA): TGCGCCAGCAGCTCGGGACGAAATAATTCACCCCTCCACTTT. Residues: CASSSGRNNSPLHF.

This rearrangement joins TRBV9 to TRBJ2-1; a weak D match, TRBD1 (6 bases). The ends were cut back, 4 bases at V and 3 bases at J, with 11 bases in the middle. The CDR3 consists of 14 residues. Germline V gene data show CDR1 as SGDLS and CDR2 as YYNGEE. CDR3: CASSYRDNYNEQFF. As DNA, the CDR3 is TGTGCCAGCAGCTACCGGGACAACTACAATGAGCAGTTCTTC. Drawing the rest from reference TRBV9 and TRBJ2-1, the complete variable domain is DSGVTQTPKHLITATGQRVTLRCSPRSGDLSVYWYQQSLDQGLQFLIQYYNGEERAKGNILERFSAQQFPDLHSELNLSSLELGDSALYFCASSYRDNYNEQFFGPGTRLTVL.